This TCR beta chain originates from a study of blood T cell repertoires in COVID-19. The CDR3 covers 16 residues. Germline CDR1 and CDR2: SGHRS and YFSETQ. The ends lost 3 bases at V and 0 bases at J; junction bases unmatched: 6. Profiling relied on immunoSEQ multiplex PCR, and the TCRdb table lists in-frame clones only, not all of them. Here the sample spans some 70,000 clones, 76% being singletons. The chain employs TRBV5-1 and TRBJ2-1; 7 positions agree with TRBD2. This sequence originates from a man aged 60 to 75 with COVID-19, enrolled during active disease. Sequencing input: peripheral blood. CDR3 loop: CASSSPGGGSYNEQFF. CDR3 DNA sequence: TGCGCCAGCAGCTCCCCGGGGGGTGGCTCCTACAATGAGCAGTTCTTC.